This T cell receptor beta chain was found in a study of cytomegalovirus exposure and HLA in healthy donors. The germline V gene has CDR1 SGDLS and CDR2 YYNGEE. The CDR3 length is 15 residues. Trimming took off 1 base at V and 0 bases at J, with 9 bases between the two ends. This clone has just a few counts. Its antigen is unidentified. Study outcomes and limitations: As immune exposure information, only CMV serostatus was available.

The PCR made use of 60 Vbeta and 13 Jbeta primers. Clones were sequenced by immunoSEQ multiplex PCR, and TCRdb holds only the in-frame ones, with some missing. The data hold about 180,000 clones, with 76% observed a single time. This clonotype was sampled from a young woman in good health and CMV-seropositive. The chain couples TRBV9 to TRBJ2-3, with D maybe TRBD2 (7 bases). The sample was PBMCs. The CDR3 region is CASSVRGASTDTQYF. DNA for the CDR3: TGTGCCAGCAGCGTACGGGGGGCTAGCACAGATACGCAGTATTTT.